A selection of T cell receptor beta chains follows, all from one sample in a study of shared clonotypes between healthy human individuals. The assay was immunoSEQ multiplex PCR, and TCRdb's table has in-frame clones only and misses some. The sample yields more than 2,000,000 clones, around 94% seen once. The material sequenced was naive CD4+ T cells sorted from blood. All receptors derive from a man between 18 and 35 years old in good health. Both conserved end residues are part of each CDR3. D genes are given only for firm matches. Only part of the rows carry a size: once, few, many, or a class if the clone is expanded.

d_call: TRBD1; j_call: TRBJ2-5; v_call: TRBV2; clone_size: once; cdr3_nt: TGTGCCAGCAGTCCGGACAGGGGCGGCCAAGAGACCCAGTACTTC; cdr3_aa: CASSPDRGGQETQYF
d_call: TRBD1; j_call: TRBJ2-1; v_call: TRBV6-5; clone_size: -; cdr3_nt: TGTGCCAGCAGGACCGGGACAGCATACAATGAGCAGTTCTTC; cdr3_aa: CASRTGTAYNEQFF
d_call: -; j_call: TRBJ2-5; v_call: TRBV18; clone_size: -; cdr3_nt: TGTGCCAGCTCGAACCTCCAAGAGACCCAGTACTTC; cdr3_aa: CASSNLQETQYF
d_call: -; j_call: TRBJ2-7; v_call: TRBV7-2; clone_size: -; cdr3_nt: TGTGCCAGCAGCTTAGCGCAGCTAGCACCCGAGCAGTACTTC; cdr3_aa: CASSLAQLAPEQYF
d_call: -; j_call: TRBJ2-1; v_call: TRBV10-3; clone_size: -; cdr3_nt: TGTGCCATCAGATCGAGACTGGTGAACAATGAGCAGTTCTTC; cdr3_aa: CAIRSRLVNNEQFF
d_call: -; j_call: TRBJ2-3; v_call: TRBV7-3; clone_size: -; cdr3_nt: TGTGCCAGCAGCTTAGAGGGGGGCTCCACAGATACGCAGTATTTT; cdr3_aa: CASSLEGGSTDTQYF
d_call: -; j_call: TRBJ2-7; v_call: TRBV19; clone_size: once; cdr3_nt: TGTGCCAGTAGTGCACCGGGACGGAACTACGAGCAGTACTTC; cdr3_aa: CASSAPGRNYEQYF
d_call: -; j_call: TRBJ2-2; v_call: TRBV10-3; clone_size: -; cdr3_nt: TGTGCCATCAGTGAGGTGCTAGAGAACACCGGGGAGCTGTTTTTT; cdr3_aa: CAISEVLENTGELFF
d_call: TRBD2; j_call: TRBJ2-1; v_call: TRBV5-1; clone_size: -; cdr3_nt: TGCGCCAGCAGCTTGGATGCGACTAGCGGGAGGTTGGTTGGAAATGAGCAGTTCTTC; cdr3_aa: CASSLDATSGRLVGNEQFF
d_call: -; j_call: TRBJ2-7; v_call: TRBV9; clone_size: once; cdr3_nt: TGTGCCAGCAGCGTAGATGCGGGGGCACCCTACGAGCAGTACTTC; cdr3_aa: CASSVDAGAPYEQYF
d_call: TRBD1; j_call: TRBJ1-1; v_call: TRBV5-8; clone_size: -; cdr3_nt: TGTGCCAGCAGCTTACACCGGGACAGGGGTTTGAACACTGAAGCTTTCTTT; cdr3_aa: CASSLHRDRGLNTEAFF
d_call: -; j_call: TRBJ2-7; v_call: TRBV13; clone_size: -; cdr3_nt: TGTGCCAGCAGCTTAAGAGGATACGAGCAGTACTTC; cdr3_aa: CASSLRGYEQYF
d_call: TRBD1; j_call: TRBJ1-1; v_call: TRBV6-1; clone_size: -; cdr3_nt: TGTGCCAGCAGTGCGACAGGGTGGCGCACTGAAGCTTTCTTT; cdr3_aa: CASSATGWRTEAFF
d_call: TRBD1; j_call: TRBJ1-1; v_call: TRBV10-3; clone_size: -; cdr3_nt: TGTGCCATCAGTGAGTCGGACAGGGGGCAAAACACTGAAGCTTTCTTT; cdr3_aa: CAISESDRGQNTEAFF
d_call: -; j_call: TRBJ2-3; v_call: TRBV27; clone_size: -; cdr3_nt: TGTGCCAGCAGTGAGGGGCTCCCTAGCACAGATACGCAGTATTTT; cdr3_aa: CASSEGLPSTDTQYF
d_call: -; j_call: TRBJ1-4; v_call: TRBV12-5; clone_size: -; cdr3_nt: TGTGCTAGTGGTCAACAGGCCGATAATGAAAAACTGTTTTTT; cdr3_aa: CASGQQADNEKLFF
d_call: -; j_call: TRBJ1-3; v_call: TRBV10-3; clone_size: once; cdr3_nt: TGTGCCATCAGTGACCCCGCCCGAAACACCATATATTTT; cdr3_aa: CAISDPARNTIYF
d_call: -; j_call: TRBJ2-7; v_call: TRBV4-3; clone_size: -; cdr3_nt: TGCGCCAGCAGCCAAGAAGGGGGCTACGAGCAGTACTTC; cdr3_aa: CASSQEGGYEQYF
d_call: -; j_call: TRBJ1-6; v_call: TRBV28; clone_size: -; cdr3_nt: TGTGCCAGCAGTTATTGGGGGGGGAATAATTCACCCCTCCACTTT; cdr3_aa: CASSYWGGNNSPLHF
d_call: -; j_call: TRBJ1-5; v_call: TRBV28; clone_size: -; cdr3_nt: TGTGCCAGCAGTGCAGGGTCGGCCAATCAGCCCCAGCATTTT; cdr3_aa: CASSAGSANQPQHF
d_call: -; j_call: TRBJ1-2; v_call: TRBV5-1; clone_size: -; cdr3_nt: TGCGCCAGCAGCTTGGACTTTGGGGGCTACACCTTC; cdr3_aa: CASSLDFGGYTF
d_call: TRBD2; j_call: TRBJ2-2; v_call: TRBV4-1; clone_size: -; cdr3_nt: TGCGCCAGCAGCCAAGCCAAGGGAGCGGGGCATGGGGAGCTGTTTTTT; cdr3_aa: CASSQAKGAGHGELFF
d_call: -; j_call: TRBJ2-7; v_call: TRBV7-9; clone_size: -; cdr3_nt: TGTGCCAGCAGCTTAGCCCTGGGATCTGGATACGAGCAGTACTTC; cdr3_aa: CASSLALGSGYEQYF
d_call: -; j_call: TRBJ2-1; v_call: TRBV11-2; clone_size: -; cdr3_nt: TGTGCCAGCAGCCTCAGGGTATCGAATGAGCAGTTCTTC; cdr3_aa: CASSLRVSNEQFF
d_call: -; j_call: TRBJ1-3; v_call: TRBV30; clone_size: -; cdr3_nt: TGTGCCTGGAGTACCTCCGACATCTCTGGAAACACCATATATTTT; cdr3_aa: CAWSTSDISGNTIYF
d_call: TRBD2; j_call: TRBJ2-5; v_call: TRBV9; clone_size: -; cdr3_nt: TGTGCCAGCAGCGGGGAACTAGCGGGCCCCCAAGAGACCCAGTACTTC; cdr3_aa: CASSGELAGPQETQYF
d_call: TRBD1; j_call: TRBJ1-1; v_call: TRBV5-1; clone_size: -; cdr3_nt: TGCGCCAGCAGCTGGAGGGGGCCGAACACTGAAGCTTTCTTT; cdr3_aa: CASSWRGPNTEAFF
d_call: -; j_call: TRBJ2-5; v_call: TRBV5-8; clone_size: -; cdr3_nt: TGTGCCAGCAGCCAAGACCGGGCCACGTACCAAGAGACCCAGTACTTC; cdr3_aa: CASSQDRATYQETQYF
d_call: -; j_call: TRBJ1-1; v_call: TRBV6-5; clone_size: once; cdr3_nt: TGTGCCAGCAGTTACGAGCGGGTATGGACTGAAGCTTTCTTT; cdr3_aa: CASSYERVWTEAFF
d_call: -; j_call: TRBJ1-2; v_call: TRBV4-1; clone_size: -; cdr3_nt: TGCGCCAGCAGCCAAGTCGGGCAGGGTAACTATGGCTACACCTTC; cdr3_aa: CASSQVGQGNYGYTF
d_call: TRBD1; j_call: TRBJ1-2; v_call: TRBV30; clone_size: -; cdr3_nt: TGTGCCTGGAGCGCTCCCCGGACAGGGAACTATGGCTACACCTTC; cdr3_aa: CAWSAPRTGNYGYTF
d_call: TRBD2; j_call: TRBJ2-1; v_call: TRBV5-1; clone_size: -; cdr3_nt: TGCGCCAGCAGCTTGGGTCTCGGGACTAGCGGGAAATACAATGAGCAGTTCTTC; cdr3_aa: CASSLGLGTSGKYNEQFF
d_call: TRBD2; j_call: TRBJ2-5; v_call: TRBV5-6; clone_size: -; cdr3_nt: TGTGCCAGCAGCCCCTTAGCGGGAGTCGAAGAGACCCAGTACTTC; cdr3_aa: CASSPLAGVEETQYF
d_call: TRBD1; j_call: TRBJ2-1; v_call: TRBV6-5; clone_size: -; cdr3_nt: TGTGCCAGCAGAGTGGACAGGACCTCCTACAATGAGCAGTTCTTC; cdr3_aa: CASRVDRTSYNEQFF
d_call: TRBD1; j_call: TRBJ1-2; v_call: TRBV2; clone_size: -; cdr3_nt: TGTGCCAGCAGTGGGTCCGGGACAGGTTCCTATGGCTACACCTTC; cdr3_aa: CASSGSGTGSYGYTF
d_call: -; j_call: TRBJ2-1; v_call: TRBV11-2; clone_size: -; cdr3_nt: TGTGCCAGCGCGGGGCTCCGGCTAGGGCCCAATGAGCAGTTCTTC; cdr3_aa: CASAGLRLGPNEQFF
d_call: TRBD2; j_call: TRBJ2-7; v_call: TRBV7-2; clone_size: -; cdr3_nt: TGTGCCAGCAGCTTAGCTTGGTCTAGCGGGAGCTACGAGCAGTACTTC; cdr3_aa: CASSLAWSSGSYEQYF
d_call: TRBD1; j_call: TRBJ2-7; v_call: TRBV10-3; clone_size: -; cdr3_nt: TGTGCCATCAGTGACGGGACAGGAGTTTACGAGCAGTACTTC; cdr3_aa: CAISDGTGVYEQYF
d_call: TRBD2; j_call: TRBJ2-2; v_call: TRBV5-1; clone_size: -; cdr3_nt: TGCGCCAGCAGCTTGTCCTCCTGGGTGAAGACTAGCGGGAACCCCGCGAACACCGGGGAGCTGTTTTTT; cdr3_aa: CASSLSSWVKTSGNPANTGELFF
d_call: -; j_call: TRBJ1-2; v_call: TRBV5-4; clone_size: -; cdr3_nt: TGTGCCAGCAGCCCCGCCGTGGAAATGAACTATGGCTACACCTTC; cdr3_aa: CASSPAVEMNYGYTF
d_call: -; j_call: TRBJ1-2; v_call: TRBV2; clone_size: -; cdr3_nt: TGTGCCAGCAGCCGGGGCTATGGCTACACCTTC; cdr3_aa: CASSRGYGYTF
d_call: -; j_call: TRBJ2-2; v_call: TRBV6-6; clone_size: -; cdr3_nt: TGTGCCAGCAGTTTCGGACAGACGGACACCGGGGAGCTGTTTTTT; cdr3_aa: CASSFGQTDTGELFF
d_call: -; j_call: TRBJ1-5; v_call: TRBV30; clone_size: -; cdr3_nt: TGTGCCTGGAGTACGCGGGGCAATCAGCCCCAGCATTTT; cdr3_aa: CAWSTRGNQPQHF
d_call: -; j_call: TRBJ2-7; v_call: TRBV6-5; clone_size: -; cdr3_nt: TGTGCCAGCAGTTTGCCGGGACGCGGTTACGAGCAGTACTTC; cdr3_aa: CASSLPGRGYEQYF
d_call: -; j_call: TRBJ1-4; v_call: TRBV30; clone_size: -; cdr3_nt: TGTGCCTGGAGTGTATATCACAGTGAAAAACTGTTTTTT; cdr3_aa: CAWSVYHSEKLFF
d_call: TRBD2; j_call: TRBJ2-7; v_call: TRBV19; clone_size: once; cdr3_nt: TGTGCCACCCGGACTAGCGGGATTTCCTACGAGCAGTACTTC; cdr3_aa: CATRTSGISYEQYF
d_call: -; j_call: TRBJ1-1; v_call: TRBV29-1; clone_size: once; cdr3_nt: TGCAGCGCCGTACAGAACACTGAAGCTTTCTTT; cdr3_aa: CSAVQNTEAFF
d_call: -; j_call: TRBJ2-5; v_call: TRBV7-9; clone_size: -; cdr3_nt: TGTGCCAGCAGCTTTGATTCCTACTATAACCAAGAGACCCAGTACTTC; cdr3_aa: CASSFDSYYNQETQYF
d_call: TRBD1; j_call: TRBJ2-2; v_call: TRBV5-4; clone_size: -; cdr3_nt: TGTGCCAGCAGCTCGCGACAGGGGGCAGCCGGGGAGCTGTTTTTT; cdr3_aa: CASSSRQGAAGELFF
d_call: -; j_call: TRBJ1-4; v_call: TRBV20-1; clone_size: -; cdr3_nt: TGCAGTGCCCTTAATGAAAAACTGTTTTTT; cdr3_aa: CSALNEKLFF
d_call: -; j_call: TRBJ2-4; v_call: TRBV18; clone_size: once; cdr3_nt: TGTGCCAGCTCACCCCCCGGGGCGAGCGCCAAAAACATTCAGTACTTC; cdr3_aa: CASSPPGASAKNIQYF
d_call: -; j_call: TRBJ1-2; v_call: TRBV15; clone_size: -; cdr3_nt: TGTGCCACCAGCATGGGACGGACGACCGGCTATGGCTACACCTTC; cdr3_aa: CATSMGRTTGYGYTF
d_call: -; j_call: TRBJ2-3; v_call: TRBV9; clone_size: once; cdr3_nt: TGTGCCAGCAGCGTTCGGAGGGGTTGGGGCACAGATACGCAGTATTTT; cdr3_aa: CASSVRRGWGTDTQYF
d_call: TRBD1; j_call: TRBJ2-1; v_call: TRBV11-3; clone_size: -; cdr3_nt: TGTGCCAGCAGTTTAGGGGCTTCGGGACAGGGGTACAATGAGCAGTTCTTC; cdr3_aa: CASSLGASGQGYNEQFF
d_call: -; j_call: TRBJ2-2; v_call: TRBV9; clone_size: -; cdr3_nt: TGTGCCAGCAGCCTCCCCGTAACGAACACCGGGGAGCTGTTTTTT; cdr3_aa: CASSLPVTNTGELFF